This T cell receptor beta chain derives from a study of OX40 agonist ivuxolimab in advanced cancers. Produced via immunoSEQ multiplex PCR; TCRdb's table is partial and in-frame only. This table has roughly 91,000 clones, approximately 94% appearing once. The V end lost 0 bases, the J end lost 1 base, and 6 bases lay between the germline ends. The CDR3 is 14 amino acids. Germline lookup yields CDR1 MNHEY and CDR2 SVGAGI. This specimen was CD4+ or CD8+ T cells sorted from blood, taken in a trial of the OX40 agonist ivuxolimab. The chain employs TRBV6-5 and TRBJ1-1, with a weak D call TRBD1 (5 bases). The TCR sequence derives from an adult with an advanced solid tumor such as melanoma, head and neck, liver or kidney cancer. The CDR3 nucleotides are TGTGCCAGCAGTTACTCGGGGGGGAACACTGAAGCTTTCTTT. Translating gives CASSYSGGNTEAFF.